The subject of this entry is one T cell receptor (beta chain). Germline assignment: CDR1 LNHDA and CDR2 SQIVND (reference sequence). The CDR3 extends over 15 amino acids. After removal of 4 bases from V and 2 bases from J, the junction contained 8 bases not matched to a gene. Only in-frame clones appear in the TCRdb table, and some are missing; sequencing was by immunoSEQ multiplex PCR. The data show 200,000 to 250,000 clones, 75% to 85% seen once. The data were taken from a study of blood T cell repertoires in COVID-19. This chain connects TRBV19 to TRBJ2-7; 7 bases match TRBD1. Sequencing input: peripheral blood. The receptor's source is a woman in her 70s with COVID-19, enrolled during active disease. DNA for the CDR3: TGTGCCAGTAGTACGAGGGGGCGACCTACCTACGAGCAGTACTTC. This encodes CASSTRGRPTYEQYF.